The next 10 T cell receptor beta chains were all read from a single sample in a study of blood T cell repertoires in COVID-19. The method was immunoSEQ multiplex PCR; TCRdb's version includes in-frame clones alone and lacks a portion of them. The table records around 300,000 clones, about 89% of them present only once. Sequenced sample: peripheral blood. Every receptor here comes from a man aged 45-60 years with acute or convalescent COVID-19.

This clone was recorded once. The chain uses TRBV11-3 and TRBJ1-1, with a possible D match to TRBD1 (6 bases). Germline CDR1 is SGHNT and CDR2 is YENEEA. This CDR3 spans 14 amino acids. The germline V and J ends were trimmed by 5 bases and 4 bases, with 14 bases remaining between them. The CDR3 DNA reads as TGTGCCAGCAGCCTCGATACAGGGAGCACTGAAGCTTTCTTT. Translation: CASSLDTGSTEAFF.

The CDR3 loop is CATEPDRGYGYTF. Here the CDR3 DNA reads TGTGCCACCGAGCCGGACAGGGGTTATGGCTACACCTTC. J is TRBJ1-2 and V is TRBV19; TRBD1 matches 9 bases. CDR3 length: 13 residues. The V segment lost 10 bases and the J segment 5 bases; nucleotides outside the gene matches: 8. CDR1 is LNHDA and CDR2 is SQIVND in the germline V gene (reference sequence). Looking up the rest from reference TRBV19 and TRBJ1-2 gives the full variable domain: DGGITQSPKYLFRKEGQNVTLSCEQNLNHDAMYWYRQDPGQGLRLIYYSQIVNDFQKGDIAEGYSVSREKKESFPLTVTSAQKNPTAFYLCATEPDRGYGYTFGSGTRLTVV.

This chain uses TRBV30 with TRBJ2-5; 7 bases are shared with TRBD1. The V gene's germline CDR1 is GTSNPN and CDR2 SVGIG (reference sequence). This CDR3 has 14 amino acids. The ends lost 0 bases at V and 4 bases at J; junction bases unmatched: 5. CDR3 in DNA: TGTGCCTGGAGTGTAAAGGCAGGGGGAGAGACCCAGTACTTC. It specifies CAWSVKAGGETQYF.

The chain recombines TRBV27 with TRBJ2-5; D call uncertain. The CDR3 consists of 14 residues. V lost 3 bases and J 1 base, leaving 9 bases between the germline ends. CDR1 MNHEY and CDR2 SMNVEV come from the germline V gene (reference sequence). CDR3 region: CASSFLPPQETQYF. CDR3 DNA sequence: TGTGCCAGCAGTTTCCTCCCCCCCCAAGAGACCCAGTACTTC.

CDR3 bases: TGTGCCAGCTCACCGTCGACAGCCAGCAACACTGAAGCTTTCTTT. Translated: CASSPSTASNTEAFF. V and J are TRBV18 and TRBJ1-1; tentative D call: TRBD1 (5 bases). This CDR3 is 15 amino acids long. CDR1 and CDR2 from the germline V gene are KGHSH and LQKENI. V dropped 3 bases and J dropped 2 bases, with 13 bases sitting between them.

V gene TRBV30 combines with J gene TRBJ2-5, with D maybe TRBD1 (5 bases). Germline CDR1 and CDR2: GTSNPN and SVGIG (reference sequence). V dropped 4 bases and J dropped 4 bases, with 13 bases sitting between them. This CDR3 is 13 amino acids long. The DNA of the CDR3 is TGTGCCTGGAACCCTGGACAACTAGAGACCCAGTACTTC. Amino acids: CAWNPGQLETQYF.

The chain joins TRBV5-1 to TRBJ2-6; D not resolved. V lost 7 bases, J lost 2 bases, and 10 bases lay in between. The CDR3 contains 14 residues. Per the germline V gene, CDR1 is SGHRS and CDR2 is YFSETQ. CDR3 residues: CASRGTPGANVLTF. CDR3 nucleotide sequence: TGCGCCAGCCGCGGCACACCTGGGGCCAACGTCCTGACTTTC.

This clone has a single count. V and J are TRBV30 and TRBJ2-7, with D tentatively TRBD2 (7 bases). Trimming pared 4 bases from V and 6 bases from J, leaving 16 bases between. The CDR3 contains 13 residues. Germline loops: CDR1 GTSNPN, CDR2 SVGIG (reference sequence). The CDR3 sequence: CAWIRGGKSEQYF. DNA of the CDR3: TGTGCCTGGATAAGGGGGGGGAAGAGCGAGCAGTACTTC.

The chain has TRBV5-1 and TRBJ1-2, with TRBD1 as a possible D gene (5 bases). Trimming left V 0 bases short and J 8 bases short, with 11 bases between. The CDR3 length is 13 residues. CDR1 SGHRS and CDR2 YFSETQ come from the germline V gene. CDR3 DNA sequence: TGCGCCAGCAGCTTGGACAGGATATCGGGCTACACCTTC. This codes for CASSLDRISGYTF.

This sequence joins TRBV2 and TRBJ2-7; 9 nucleotides align to TRBD2. V was pared by 5 bases and J by 0 bases, with 5 bases of the junction left unmatched. Germline-derived CDR1 and CDR2 are SNHLY and FYNNEI. The CDR3 is 15 residues long. As DNA, the CDR3 is TGTGCCAGCAGTCGGGGTAGCGGGGGCTCCTACGAGCAGTACTTC. Its protein is CASSRGSGGSYEQYF.